The clone carrying this T cell receptor beta chain was found many times. The source of the sample is a study of T cells in Graves' hyperthyroidism and ophthalmopathy. The CDR3 regions of TCR beta were amplified from RNA transcripts. The HTBI primer set served for first-round RT-PCR of the TCR CDR3. TCRdb recomputed calls from the multiplex PCR reads with MiXCR, one row per CDR3 protein. The sample records some 550,000 distinct CDR3 sequences, under 25% being singletons. In germline, CDR1 is SQVTM, CDR2 ANQGSEA. V was clipped by 1 base and J by 4 bases, with 13 bases between them. The CDR3 spans 14 residues.

This clonotype originated in a man aged 18-30 years with Graves' hyperthyroidism. The gene calls are TRBV29-1 and TRBJ1-2; weak D call: TRBD1 (5 bases). Sequencing used blood. CDR3 bases: TGCAGCGTTGAAGTCAGGGATTGGGGCTATGGCTACACCTTC. The encoded protein is CSVEVRDWGYGYTF. Filled out from reference TRBV29-1 and TRBJ1-2, the complete variable domain reads SAVISQKPSRDICQRGTSLTIQCQVDSQVTMMFWYRQQPGQSLTLIATANQGSEATYESGFVIDKFPISRPNLTFSTLTVSNMSPEDSSIYLCSVEVRDWGYGYTFGSGTRLTVV.